The sequence of this T cell receptor (beta chain) was determined in a study of Graves' ophthalmopathy and Graves' hyperthyroidism. The CDR3 sequence runs 14 residues, both termini included. CDR1 is MNHNS and CDR2 is SASEGT in the germline V gene. Aged 18 to 65, the patients with hyperthyroidism had under 2 months' duration and were newly diagnosed. PBMCs had their origin in fresh peripheral blood (approximately 10 ml). To note about this clonotype: Lacking the conserved final phenylalanine or tryptophan, this CDR3 likely reflects a read error. The DNA is left out, because the CDR3 cannot be placed on it with certainty; the CDR3 is given as TCRdb lists it.

Amplification of the TCR beta CDR3 regions used RNA transcripts (as template). RT-PCR was first run with HTBI primers, then multiplex PCR in a second round. TCRdb re-called the multiplex PCR reads with MiXCR, one entry per CDR3 protein. Among about 400,000 distinct CDR3 sequences listed, approximately 15% were seen once. The sample consisted of peripheral blood. The chain employs TRBV6-1 and TRBJ1-1; the table assigns TRBD1, which was not confirmed against the DNA. The sequence was obtained from a woman aged 18-29 years with stable Graves' hyperthyroidism. CDR3 region: CASRNRGENTEACL.